Listed below are T cell receptor beta chains from one sample, sequenced in a study of blood T cell repertoires in COVID-19. Some clones are missing from TCRdb's copy, which holds only in-frame ones; the method was immunoSEQ multiplex PCR. The sample lists fewer than 300,000 clones; approximately 80% were seen once. The specimen was peripheral blood. All receptors derive from a woman aged 55-70 years with active or convalescent COVID-19. The CDR3 runs from the conserved cysteine through the conserved F or W. D genes are given only for firm matches. Clone size, where shown, is once, few, many, or a class for clones that have expanded.

TGTGCCAGCAGCCCAAGGGGGGGCCCGTATGGCTACACCTTC	CASSPRGGPYGYTF	.	TRBV7-9	TRBJ1-2	.	14
TGTGCCAGCAGCACAGGATCTAGCGGCCCCGCCGGGGAGCTGTTTTTT	CASSTGSSGPAGELFF	.	TRBV9	TRBJ2-2	TRBD2	16
TGTGCCAGCAGTGAATTACGGGTCGAGACCCAGTACTTC	CASSELRVETQYF	.	TRBV2	TRBJ2-5	.	13
TGTGCCAGCAGCTTAGGCGGAAACTATGGCTACACCTTC	CASSLGGNYGYTF	once	TRBV7-2	TRBJ1-2	.	13
TGTGCCAGCAGAAACAGGGAACGGAACACTGAAGCTTTCTTT	CASRNRERNTEAFF	.	TRBV27	TRBJ1-1	.	14
TGCGCCAGCAGCTTGTCGACAGGGGGCCAGGATACGCAGTATTTT	CASSLSTGGQDTQYF	.	TRBV5-1	TRBJ2-3	TRBD1	15
TGTGCCAGCAGCCAAGAAAGCGGGGGTTGGGGATCCTACAATGAGCAGTTCTTC	CASSQESGGWGSYNEQFF	.	TRBV3-1/TRBV3-2	TRBJ2-1	TRBD2	18
TGTGCCATGGAGCAGGGGGAAATCACCGGGGAGCTGTTTTTT	CAMEQGEITGELFF	.	TRBV10-3	TRBJ2-2	TRBD1	14
TGCGCCAGCAGCTGGGAAGGACTAGACGGGGAGACCCAGTACTTC	CASSWEGLDGETQYF	.	TRBV5-1	TRBJ2-5	TRBD2	15
TGCGCCAGCAGCTCCCGACAGAATAACTATGGCTACACCTTC	CASSSRQNNYGYTF	once	TRBV5-1	TRBJ1-2	.	14
TGCGCCAGCAGCCATGACTCGGGACAGGGGTACGAGCAGTACTTC	CASSHDSGQGYEQYF	few	TRBV4-3	TRBJ2-7	TRBD1	15
TGTGCCAGCAGCTTAACTAGCGGGGCCGTCCCACTCTTC	CASSLTSGAVPLF	few	TRBV7-2	TRBJ2-1	TRBD2	13
TGTGCCAGCAGCCAGAGGTGGAGGGGTCCAAACTATGGCTACACCTTC	CASSQRWRGPNYGYTF	.	TRBV5-6	TRBJ1-2	.	16
TGTGCCAGTAGTATGGCTCACAATAGCAATCAGCCCCAGCATTTT	CASSMAHNSNQPQHF	.	TRBV19	TRBJ1-5	.	15
TGTGCCAGCAGCACTCACGAGACCCAGTACTTC	CASSTHETQYF	.	TRBV11-2	TRBJ2-5	.	11
TGTGCCAGCAGCCAGGGTTTTAGTGAAAAACTGTTTTTT	CASSQGFSEKLFF	.	TRBV9	TRBJ1-4	.	13
TGTGCCAGCAGTTACTCGAGCCCAGGGTCCGATACGCAGTATTTT	CASSYSSPGSDTQYF	.	TRBV6-2/TRBV6-3	TRBJ2-3	.	15
TGTGCCAGCAGTTTCCGTCTAGCCAACTCAGATACGCAGTATTTT	CASSFRLANSDTQYF	.	TRBV27	TRBJ2-3	.	15
TGCAGCGTTGAGGGGGCGGACAGAAGCTACAATGAGCAGTTCTTC	CSVEGADRSYNEQFF	.	TRBV29-1	TRBJ2-1	.	15
TGTGCCAGCAGTTTAGGGCAGGGGGATGGCTACACCTTC	CASSLGQGDGYTF	.	TRBV27	TRBJ1-2	TRBD1	13
TGTGCCAGCAGCTTAAGGTTTCGCGGGGAATCCTACAATGAGCAGTTCTTC	CASSLRFRGESYNEQFF	once	TRBV11-3	TRBJ2-1	.	17
TGTGCCACCGTCCTCCTTCAAGAGACCCAGTACTTC	CATVLLQETQYF	.	TRBV5-5	TRBJ2-5	.	12
TGTGCCAGCAGCACTAGCGGGGGGGCAGATACGCAGTATTTT	CASSTSGGADTQYF	.	TRBV7-7	TRBJ2-3	TRBD2	14
TGTGCCAGCAGCTCGCAAGACAGGGGTGGAAACACCATATATTTT	CASSSQDRGGNTIYF	.	TRBV9	TRBJ1-3	TRBD1	15
TGTGCCAGCAGCGGAACAGGCGACGTTGGAAACACCATATATTTT	CASSGTGDVGNTIYF	.	TRBV9	TRBJ1-3	.	15
TGTGCCAGCAGTACCCTAGCGGGGAGCCTCACATTCGAGCAGTACTTC	CASSTLAGSLTFEQYF	.	TRBV6-2/TRBV6-3	TRBJ2-7	TRBD2	16
TGTGCCAGTAGTATAACAGCGGTTACAGATACGCAGTATTTT	CASSITAVTDTQYF	.	TRBV19	TRBJ2-3	.	14
TGCGCCAGCAGCTTGGAGACAAAAAACTTAGGAGCTTTCTTT	CASSLETKNLGAFF	.	TRBV5-1	TRBJ1-1	.	14
TGTGCCAGCAGCTTGGGAGGCGGCTATGGCTACACCTTC	CASSLGGGYGYTF	.	TRBV5-4	TRBJ1-2	.	13
TGTGCCAGCAGTTTCGGACAGTCCACCGGGGAGCTGTTTTTT	CASSFGQSTGELFF	.	TRBV6-2/TRBV6-3	TRBJ2-2	.	14
TGCGCCAGCAGCCAAGATTTCACAGGCCAAGCCTACGAGCAGTACTTC	CASSQDFTGQAYEQYF	.	TRBV4-3	TRBJ2-7	.	16
TGCGCCAGCAGCTTGCAGGGGGCAGGGCCATACTCTGGAAACACCATATATTTT	CASSLQGAGPYSGNTIYF	.	TRBV5-1	TRBJ1-3	TRBD1	18
TGTGCCACCAGTGATTTAGCAGGTTCACCCCTCCACTTT	CATSDLAGSPLHF	.	TRBV24-1	TRBJ1-6	.	13
TGTGCCAGCAGTTACGGGACAGGGAGGGAGGGCTACACCTTC	CASSYGTGREGYTF	.	TRBV6-5	TRBJ1-2	TRBD1	14
TGTGCTAGCAGCTTAGGGCGACTAGTAGGGCAAGAGACCCAGTACTTC	CASSLGRLVGQETQYF	.	TRBV7-7	TRBJ2-5	.	16
TGTGCCTGGAGCAGGGATGGCTACACCTTC	CAWSRDGYTF	few	TRBV30	TRBJ1-2	.	10
TGTGCCAGCAGTTGGCAGGGATCGAACACTGAAGCTTTCTTT	CASSWQGSNTEAFF	.	TRBV27	TRBJ1-1	.	14
TGTGCCAGCAGCTTGGCGGGGGGGACCGGGGAGCTGTTTTTT	CASSLAGGTGELFF	.	TRBV7-9	TRBJ2-2	TRBD2	14
TGTGCCAGCAGCTCCTCACCCGGGGGTTGGAGTGAAAAACTGTTTTTT	CASSSSPGGWSEKLFF	.	TRBV7-9	TRBJ1-4	.	16
TGTGCCAGCAGCTTAGGGACAGGAACCGTGAACACTGAAGCTTTCTTT	CASSLGTGTVNTEAFF	.	TRBV11-2	TRBJ1-1	TRBD1	16
TGTGCCAGCAGCTTCGGACTCGGGGGGGCCCGGACCGGGGAGCTGTTTTTT	CASSFGLGGARTGELFF	.	TRBV13	TRBJ2-2	TRBD2	17
TGTGCCAGCAGTCTAGACGGATCTAATGAAAAACTGTTTTTT	CASSLDGSNEKLFF	.	TRBV11-3	TRBJ1-4	.	14
TGTGCCAGCATCCCAAGGGACACGGACACTGAAGCTTTCTTT	CASIPRDTDTEAFF	.	TRBV21-1	TRBJ1-1	.	14
TGTGCCAGCAGTTGGCAGGGAAACTATGGCTACACCTTC	CASSWQGNYGYTF	.	TRBV6-5	TRBJ1-2	.	13
TGTGCCAGCTCACCTAGGAGGACCGATGGCTACACCTTC	CASSPRRTDGYTF	.	TRBV18	TRBJ1-2	.	13